Sequencing of this T cell receptor beta chain was carried out in a study of Graves' ophthalmopathy and Graves' hyperthyroidism. Diagnoses were established from clinical symptoms, serum thyroxine, TRAb, thyroid ultrasound and orbital computed tomography. Germline CDR1 is DFQATT and CDR2 is SNEGSKA (reference sequence). V lost 3 bases and J lost 3, with 18 bases in between. This CDR3 has 15 residues. Amplifying from RNA transcripts, the study obtained TCR beta CDR3 regions. After a first-round RT-PCR with HTBI primers, a second-round multiplex PCR was run. TCRdb re-called the multiplex PCR reads with MiXCR, one entry per CDR3 protein. Among 200,000 to 300,000 distinct CDR3 sequences listed, about 46% were seen once.

The J gene is TRBJ2-7, the V gene TRBV20-1, with a possible D match to TRBD1 (7 bases). What was sequenced was peripheral blood. The source of this sequence is an adult man with Graves' ophthalmopathy. For the CDR3, the DNA is TGCAGTGCTAGGATTGGGGCAGGGGGAGGCTACGAGCAGTACTTC. Its protein product is CSARIGAGGGYEQYF.